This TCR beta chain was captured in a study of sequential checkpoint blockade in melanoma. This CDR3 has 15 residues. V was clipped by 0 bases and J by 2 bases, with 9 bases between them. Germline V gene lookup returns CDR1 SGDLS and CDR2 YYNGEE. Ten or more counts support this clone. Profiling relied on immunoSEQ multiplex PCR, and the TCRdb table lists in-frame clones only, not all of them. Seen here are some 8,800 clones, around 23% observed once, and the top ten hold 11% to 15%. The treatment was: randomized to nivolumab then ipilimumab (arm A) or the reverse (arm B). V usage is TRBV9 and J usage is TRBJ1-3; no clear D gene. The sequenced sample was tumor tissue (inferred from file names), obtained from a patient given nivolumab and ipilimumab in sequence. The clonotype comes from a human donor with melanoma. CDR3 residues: CASSVEVAAGNTIYF. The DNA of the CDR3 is TGTGCCAGCAGCGTAGAGGTGGCTGCTGGAAACACCATATATTTT.